This TCR beta chain was documented in a study of T cells after yellow fever vaccination. Germline V CDR1 and CDR2: SEHNR, FQNEAQ (reference sequence). With V trimmed by 5 bases and J by 3 bases, 1 base remained unmatched. The CDR3 is 14 amino acids. Points from the study as a whole: Abundant bulk-derived clonotypes could contaminate FACS-sorted repertoires. The CD4 and CD8 compartments had a small share of their clonotypes in common. Clones from primary vaccination mostly reappeared after the booster (96% CD4, approximately 86% CD8).

From the 5' RACE reads, TCRdb called clonotypes with MiXCR, one entry per CDR3 protein. Among some 240,000 distinct CDR3 sequences listed, over 3% were seen once. This clonotype was seen many times. Its specificity is unknown. The sequence was collected from a man in his late teens or twenties who received the YFV17D yellow fever vaccine. The V and J genes are TRBV7-9 and TRBJ1-6, with 7 bases that match TRBD1. Here the sequenced sample was PBMCs, taken 15 days after the yellow fever booster vaccination. CDR3 region: CASSPGGYNSPLHF. Here the CDR3 DNA reads TGTGCCAGCAGCCCAGGGGGCTATAATTCACCCCTCCACTTT.